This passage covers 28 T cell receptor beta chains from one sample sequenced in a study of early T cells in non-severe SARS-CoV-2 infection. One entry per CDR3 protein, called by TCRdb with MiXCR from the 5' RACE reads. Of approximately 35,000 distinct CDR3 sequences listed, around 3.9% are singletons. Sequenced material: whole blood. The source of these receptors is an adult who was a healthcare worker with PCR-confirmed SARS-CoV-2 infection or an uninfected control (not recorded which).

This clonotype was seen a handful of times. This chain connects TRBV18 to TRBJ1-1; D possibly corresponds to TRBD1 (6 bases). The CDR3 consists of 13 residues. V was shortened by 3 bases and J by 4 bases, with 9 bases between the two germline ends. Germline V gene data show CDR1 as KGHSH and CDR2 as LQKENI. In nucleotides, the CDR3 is TGTGCCAGCTCACCCTGGGGGGCCACTGAAGCTTTCTTT. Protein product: CASSPWGATEAFF.

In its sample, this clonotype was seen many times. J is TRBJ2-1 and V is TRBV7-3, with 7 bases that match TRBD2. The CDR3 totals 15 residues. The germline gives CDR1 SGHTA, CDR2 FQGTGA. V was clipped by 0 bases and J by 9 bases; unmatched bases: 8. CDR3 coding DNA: TGTGCCAGCAGCTTAACTGGAGGGAGGGCCGGTGAGCAGTTCTTC. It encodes CASSLTGGRAGEQFF.

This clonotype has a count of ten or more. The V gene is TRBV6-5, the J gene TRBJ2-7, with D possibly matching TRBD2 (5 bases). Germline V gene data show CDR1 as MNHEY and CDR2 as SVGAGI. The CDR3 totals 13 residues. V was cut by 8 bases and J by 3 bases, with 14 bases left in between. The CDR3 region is CASGLTKGYEQYF. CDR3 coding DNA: TGTGCCAGCGGACTCACAAAGGGCTACGAGCAGTACTTC.

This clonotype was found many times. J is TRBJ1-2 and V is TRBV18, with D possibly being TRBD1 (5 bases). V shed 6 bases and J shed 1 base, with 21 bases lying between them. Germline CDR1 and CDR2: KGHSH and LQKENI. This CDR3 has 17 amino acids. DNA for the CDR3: TGTGCCAGCTCCACCAGTGCTCGACAGAACCTTAACTATGGCTACACCTTC. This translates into CASSTSARQNLNYGYTF.

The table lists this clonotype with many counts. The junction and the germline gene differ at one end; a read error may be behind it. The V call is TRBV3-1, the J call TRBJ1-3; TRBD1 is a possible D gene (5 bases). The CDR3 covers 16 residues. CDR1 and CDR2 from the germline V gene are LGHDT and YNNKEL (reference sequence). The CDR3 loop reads CASSEGAVNSENTIYF. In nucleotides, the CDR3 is TGTGCCAGCAGCGAAGGGGCAGTAAACTCTGAAAACACCATATATTTT.

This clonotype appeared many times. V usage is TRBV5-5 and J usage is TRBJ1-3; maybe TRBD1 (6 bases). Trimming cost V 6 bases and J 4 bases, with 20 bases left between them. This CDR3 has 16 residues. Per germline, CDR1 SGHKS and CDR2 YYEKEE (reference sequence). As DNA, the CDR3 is TGTGCCAGCATCCCCGGGGGGCTCCACACCGGAAACACCATATATTTT. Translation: CASIPGGLHTGNTIYF.

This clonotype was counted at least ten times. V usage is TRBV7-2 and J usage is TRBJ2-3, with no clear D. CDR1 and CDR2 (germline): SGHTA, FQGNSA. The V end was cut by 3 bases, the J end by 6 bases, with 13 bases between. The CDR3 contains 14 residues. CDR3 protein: CASSFNSMGDTQYF. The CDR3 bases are TGTGCCAGCAGCTTCAACTCAATGGGGGATACGCAGTATTTT.

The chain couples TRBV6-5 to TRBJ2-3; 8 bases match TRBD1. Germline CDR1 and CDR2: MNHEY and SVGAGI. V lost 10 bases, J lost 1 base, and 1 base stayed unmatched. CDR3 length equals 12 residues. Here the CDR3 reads CATGQGTDTQYF. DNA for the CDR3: TGTGCCACGGGACAGGGCACAGATACGCAGTATTTT.

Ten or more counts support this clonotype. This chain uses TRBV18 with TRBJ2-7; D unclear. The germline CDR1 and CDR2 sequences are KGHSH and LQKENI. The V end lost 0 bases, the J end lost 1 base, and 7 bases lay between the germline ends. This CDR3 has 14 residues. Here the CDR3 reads CASSPPVGSYEQYF. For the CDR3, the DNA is TGTGCCAGCTCACCACCGGTTGGATCCTACGAGCAGTACTTC.

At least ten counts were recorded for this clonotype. The CDR3: CSARAGISWSNQPQHF. Here the CDR3 DNA reads TGCAGTGCTAGAGCCGGGATTTCCTGGAGCAATCAGCCCCAGCATTTT. The V and J genes are TRBV20-1 and TRBJ1-5; D is undetermined. The CDR3 consists of 16 residues. Looked up from germline, CDR1 is DFQATT and CDR2 is SNEGSKA (reference sequence). V was pared by 1 base and J by 1 base, with 14 bases between.

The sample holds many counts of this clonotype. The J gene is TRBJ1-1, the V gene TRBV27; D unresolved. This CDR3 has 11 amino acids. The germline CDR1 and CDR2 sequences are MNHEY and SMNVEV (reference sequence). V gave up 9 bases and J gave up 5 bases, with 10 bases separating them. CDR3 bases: TGTGCCAGTGGTGCGGGAACTGAAGCTTTCTTT. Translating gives CASGAGTEAFF.

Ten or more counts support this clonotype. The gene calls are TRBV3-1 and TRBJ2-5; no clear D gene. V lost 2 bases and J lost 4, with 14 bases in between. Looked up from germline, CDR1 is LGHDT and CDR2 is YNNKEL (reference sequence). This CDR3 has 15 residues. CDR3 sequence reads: CASSQSFGSGETQYF. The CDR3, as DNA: TGTGCCAGCAGCCAATCTTTCGGGTCGGGAGAGACCCAGTACTTC.

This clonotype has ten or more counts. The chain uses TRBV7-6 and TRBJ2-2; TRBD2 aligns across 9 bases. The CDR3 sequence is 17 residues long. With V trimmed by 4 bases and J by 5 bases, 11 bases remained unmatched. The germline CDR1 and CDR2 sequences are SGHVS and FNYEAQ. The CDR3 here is CASSYAGTSLGTGELFF. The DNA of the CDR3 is TGTGCCAGCAGCTATGCCGGGACTAGCTTAGGGACCGGGGAGCTGTTTTTT.

The CDR3 nucleotides are TGTGCCAGCAGCTTAATATCTCAGGTGCCCTACAATGAGCAGTTCTTC. It encodes CASSLISQVPYNEQFF. This chain joins TRBV11-3 and TRBJ2-1; D ambiguous. This CDR3 contains 16 residues. The V end lost 2 bases, the J end lost 2 bases, and 13 bases lay between the germline ends. Germline V gives CDR1 SGHNT, CDR2 YENEEA.

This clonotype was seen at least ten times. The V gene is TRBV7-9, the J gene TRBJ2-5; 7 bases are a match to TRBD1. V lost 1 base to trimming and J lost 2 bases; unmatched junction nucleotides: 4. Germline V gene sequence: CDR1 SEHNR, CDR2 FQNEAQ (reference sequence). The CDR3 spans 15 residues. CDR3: CASSLEVQGQETQYF. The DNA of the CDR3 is TGTGCCAGCAGCTTAGAGGTACAGGGGCAAGAGACCCAGTACTTC.

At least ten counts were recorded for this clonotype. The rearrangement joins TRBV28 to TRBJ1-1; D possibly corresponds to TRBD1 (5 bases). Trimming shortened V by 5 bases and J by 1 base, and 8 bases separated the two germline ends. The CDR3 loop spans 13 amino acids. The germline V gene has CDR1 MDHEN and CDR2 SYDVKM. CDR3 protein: CASSRDGNTEAFF. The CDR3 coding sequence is TGTGCCAGCAGTAGGGACGGGAACACTGAAGCTTTCTTT.

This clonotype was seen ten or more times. The CDR3 bases are TGTGCCAGCAGTTTAGATCTTCAAGAGACCCAGTACTTC. Amino acids: CASSLDLQETQYF. This chain links TRBV6-5 with TRBJ2-5; D not resolved. The CDR3 has 13 amino acids. The germline gives CDR1 MNHEY, CDR2 SVGAGI. V shed 4 bases and J shed 2 bases, with 8 bases lying between them.

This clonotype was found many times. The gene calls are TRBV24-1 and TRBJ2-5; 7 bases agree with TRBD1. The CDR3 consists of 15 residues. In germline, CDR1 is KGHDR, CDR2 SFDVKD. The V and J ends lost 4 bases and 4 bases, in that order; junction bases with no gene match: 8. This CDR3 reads CATSDHGTAPETQYF. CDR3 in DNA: TGTGCCACCAGTGACCATGGGACAGCTCCAGAGACCCAGTACTTC.

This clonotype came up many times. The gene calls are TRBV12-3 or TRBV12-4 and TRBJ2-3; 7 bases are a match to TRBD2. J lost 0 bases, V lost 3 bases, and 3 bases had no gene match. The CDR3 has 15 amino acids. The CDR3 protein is CASSFRAGSTDTQYF. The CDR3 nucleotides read TGTGCCAGCAGTTTTAGAGCGGGGAGCACAGATACGCAGTATTTT.

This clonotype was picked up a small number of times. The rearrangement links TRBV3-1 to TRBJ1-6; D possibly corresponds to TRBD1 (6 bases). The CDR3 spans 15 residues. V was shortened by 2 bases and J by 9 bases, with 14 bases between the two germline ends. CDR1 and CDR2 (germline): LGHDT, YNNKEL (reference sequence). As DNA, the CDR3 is TGTGCCAGCAGCCAAATAGGGGGTAGTAGTTCACCCCTCCACTTT. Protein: CASSQIGGSSSPLHF. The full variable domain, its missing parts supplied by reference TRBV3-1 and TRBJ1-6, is DTAVSQTPKYLVTQMGNDKSIKCEQNLGHDTMYWYKQDSKKFLKIMFSYNNKELIINETVPNRFSPKSPDKAHLNLHINSLELGDSAVYFCASSQIGGSSSPLHFGNGTRLTVT.

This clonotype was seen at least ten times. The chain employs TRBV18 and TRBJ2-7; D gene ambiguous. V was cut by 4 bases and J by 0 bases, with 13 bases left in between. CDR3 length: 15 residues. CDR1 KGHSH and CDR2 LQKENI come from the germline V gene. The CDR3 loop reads CASSRGPLVSYEQYF. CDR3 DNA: TGTGCCAGCTCACGAGGACCTCTCGTCTCCTACGAGCAGTACTTC.

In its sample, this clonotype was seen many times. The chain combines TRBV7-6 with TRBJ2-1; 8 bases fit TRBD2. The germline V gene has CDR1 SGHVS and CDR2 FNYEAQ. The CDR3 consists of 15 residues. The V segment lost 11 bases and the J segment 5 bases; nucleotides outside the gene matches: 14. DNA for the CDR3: TGTGCCGGCCCGTCGAGGGGACTAGGGGACAATGAGCAGTTCTTC. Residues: CAGPSRGLGDNEQFF.

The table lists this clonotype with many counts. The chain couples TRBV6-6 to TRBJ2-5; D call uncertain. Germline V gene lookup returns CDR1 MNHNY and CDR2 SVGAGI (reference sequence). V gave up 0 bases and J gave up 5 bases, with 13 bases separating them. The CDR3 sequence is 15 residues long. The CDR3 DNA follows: TGTGCCAGCAGTTACTCGAGATCTGGGCCGGAGACCCAGTACTTC. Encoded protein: CASSYSRSGPETQYF.

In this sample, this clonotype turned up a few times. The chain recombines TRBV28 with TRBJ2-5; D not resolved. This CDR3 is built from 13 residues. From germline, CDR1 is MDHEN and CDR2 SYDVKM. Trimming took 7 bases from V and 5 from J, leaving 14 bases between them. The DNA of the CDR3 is TGTGCCAGCACCAGCCCCGGCACGGAGACCCAGTACTTC. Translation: CASTSPGTETQYF. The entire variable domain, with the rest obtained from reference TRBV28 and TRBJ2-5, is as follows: DVKVTQSSRYLVKRTGEKVFLECVQDMDHENMFWYRQDPGLGLRLIYFSYDVKMKEKGDIPEGYSVSREKKERFSLILESASTNQTSMYLCASTSPGTETQYFGPGTRLLVL.

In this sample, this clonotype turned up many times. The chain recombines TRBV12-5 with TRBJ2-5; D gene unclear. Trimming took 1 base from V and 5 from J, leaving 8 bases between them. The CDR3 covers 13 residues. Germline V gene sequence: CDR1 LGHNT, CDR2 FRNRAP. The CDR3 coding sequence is TGTGCTAGTGGTTTGGGAGGCCGGGAGACCCAGTACTTC. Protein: CASGLGGRETQYF.

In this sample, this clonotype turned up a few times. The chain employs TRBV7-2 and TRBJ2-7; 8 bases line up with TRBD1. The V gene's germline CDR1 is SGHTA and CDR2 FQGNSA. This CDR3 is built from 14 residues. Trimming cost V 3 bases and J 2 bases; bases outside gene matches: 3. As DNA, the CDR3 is TGTGCCAGCAGCTTGCAGGGGGCTCCCTACGAGCAGTACTTC. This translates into CASSLQGAPYEQYF.

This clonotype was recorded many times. The CDR3, as DNA: TGTGCCAGCAGTTGGCCCTACAGGAACTATGGCTACACCTTC. It yields the protein CASSWPYRNYGYTF. The chain couples TRBV6-5 to TRBJ1-2, with D maybe TRBD1 (5 bases). From germline, CDR1 is MNHEY and CDR2 SVGAGI. The CDR3 has 14 amino acids. Trimming removed 4 bases from V and 2 bases from J, with 11 bases in between.

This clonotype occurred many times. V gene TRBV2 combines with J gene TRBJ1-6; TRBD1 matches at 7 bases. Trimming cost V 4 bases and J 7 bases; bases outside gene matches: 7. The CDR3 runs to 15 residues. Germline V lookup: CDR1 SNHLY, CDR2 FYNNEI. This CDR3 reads CASSADRAENSPLHF. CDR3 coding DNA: TGTGCCAGCAGTGCAGACAGGGCGGAAAATTCACCCCTCCACTTT.